The 32 T cell receptor beta chains below all came from one sample that was sequenced in a study of CD8 T cells in Susac syndrome. RNA totalling roughly 0.45 to 1 ug underwent reverse transcription with random hexamers. One entry per CDR3 protein, called by TCRdb with MiXCR from the immunoSEQ multiplex PCR reads. The sample yields 100,000 to 150,000 distinct CDR3 sequences, over 90% seen once. Material: CD4+ T cells from PBMCs. These receptors were collected from a human donor in good health.

For the CDR3, the DNA is TGTGCCAGCAGCCCGGGGACAGGTCTACGAGGGCAGTACTTC. This sequence encodes CASSPGTGLRGQYF. The V gene is TRBV3-1, the J gene TRBJ2-7; 8 bases map to TRBD1. The CDR3 extends over 14 amino acids. The junction had 11 bases not matched to a gene; V was cut back by 4 bases and J by 9 bases. Germline-derived CDR1 and CDR2 are LGHDT and YNNKEL (reference sequence).

This chain uses TRBV18 with TRBJ2-7; tentatively, D is TRBD2 (5 bases). The CDR3 is 16 residues long. Germline V gene sequence: CDR1 KGHSH, CDR2 LQKENI. Trimming shortened V by 2 bases and J by 1 base, and 15 bases separated the two germline ends. The CDR3 bases are TGTGCCAGCTCACCAGAGTTTGCAGTAGCGTCCTACGAGCAGTACTTC. As protein: CASSPEFAVASYEQYF. Together with reference TRBV18 and TRBJ2-7, the CDR3 gives the full variable domain: NAGVMQNPRHLVRRRGQEARLRCSPMKGHSHVYWYRQLPEEGLKFMVYLQKENIIDESGMPKERFSAEFPKEGPSILRIQQVVRGDSAAYFCASSPEFAVASYEQYFGPGTRLTVT.

The gene calls are TRBV29-1 and TRBJ2-1; the D gene is possibly TRBD2 (6 bases). V was clipped by 6 bases and J by 6 bases, with 15 bases between them. The germline CDR1 and CDR2 sequences are SQVTM and ANQGSEA. The CDR3 extends over 13 amino acids. The CDR3 DNA is TGCAGCGTAAAGCGGGCTACGGCCAATGAGCAGTTCTTC. It codes for CSVKRATANEQFF.

The chain employs TRBV2 and TRBJ1-5; D is ambiguous. Germline CDR1 is SNHLY and CDR2 is FYNNEI. The ends were cut back, 7 bases at V and 0 bases at J, with 10 bases in the middle. The CDR3 consists of 14 residues. The CDR3 loop reads CASTAFNSNQPQHF. The CDR3 DNA follows: TGTGCCAGCACCGCGTTCAATAGCAATCAGCCCCAGCATTTT. Variable domain in full (rest from reference TRBV2 and TRBJ1-5): EPEVTQTPSHQVTQMGQEVILRCVPISNHLYFYWYRQILGQKVEFLVSFYNNEISEKSEIFDDQFSVERPDGSNFTLKIRSTKLEDSAMYFCASTAFNSNQPQHFGDGTRLSIL.

This chain joins TRBV5-1 and TRBJ2-7; no clear D gene. The CDR3 loop spans 11 amino acids. V lost 4 bases and J lost 3, with 5 bases in between. Germline V gene data show CDR1 as SGHRS and CDR2 as YFSETQ. The CDR3 loop is CASSGNYEQYF. The CDR3 coding sequence is TGCGCCAGCAGCGGAAACTACGAGCAGTACTTC.

This clonotype has a single count. The chain employs TRBV5-6 and TRBJ2-6; unclear D gene. CDR3 length equals 13 residues. V was trimmed by 7 bases and J by 2 bases, leaving 7 bases between them. Germline loops: CDR1 SGHDT, CDR2 YYEEEE. The CDR3 spells CASRPPGANVLTF. The CDR3 DNA follows: TGTGCCAGCCGGCCCCCTGGGGCCAACGTCCTGACTTTC.

The J gene is TRBJ1-2, the V gene TRBV5-1; 8 nucleotides line up with TRBD1. Germline trimming cut 1 base from V and 8 bases from J; bases unmatched to any gene: 7. CDR3 length: 14 residues. Germline V gene data show CDR1 as SGHRS and CDR2 as YFSETQ. The CDR3 region has the DNA TGCGCCAGCAGCTTGATTGGACAGGGAGGCGGCTACACCTTC. As protein: CASSLIGQGGGYTF.

This clonotype was seen just once. This chain joins TRBV30 and TRBJ1-5; 8 bases match TRBD1. The germline gives CDR1 GTSNPN, CDR2 SVGIG (reference sequence). The CDR3 has 13 residues. J gave up 7 bases and V 3 bases, and 5 bases lay outside the gene matches. The DNA for the CDR3 is TGTGCCTGGAGGGGACAGGAGGGGCAGCCCCAGCATTTT. Translated, it gives CAWRGQEGQPQHF.

The rearrangement uses TRBV28 and TRBJ1-2, with D possibly TRBD1 on 5 matching bases. Germline loops: CDR1 MDHEN, CDR2 SYDVKM. The CDR3 is 13 residues long. The ends were cut back, 8 bases at V and 7 bases at J, with 17 bases in the middle. The CDR3 reads CASSLGQSGGYTF. The CDR3 DNA follows: TGTGCCAGCTCCTTGGGGCAGAGCGGTGGCTACACCTTC.

The rearrangement links TRBV7-9 to TRBJ2-7; 7 nucleotides line up with TRBD2. V shed 5 bases, J shed 4 bases, and the junction held 8 bases outside the gene matches. CDR1 is SEHNR and CDR2 is FQNEAQ in the germline V gene (reference sequence). This CDR3 contains 14 residues. The CDR3 region is CASSPPGLWYEQYF. The DNA for the CDR3 is TGTGCCAGCAGCCCACCGGGACTATGGTACGAGCAGTACTTC.

This chain connects TRBV6-5 to TRBJ2-7; D perhaps matches TRBD1 (6 bases). Trimming removed 8 bases from V and 5 bases from J, with 19 bases in between. This CDR3 spans 14 amino acids. Germline V gene lookup returns CDR1 MNHEY and CDR2 SVGAGI. Here the CDR3 DNA reads TGTGCCAGCGCCGATAGGGGGTCAATTGACGAGCAGTACTTC. Residues: CASADRGSIDEQYF.

The V gene is TRBV9, the J gene TRBJ2-1; 9 nucleotides agree with TRBD1. The CDR3 contains 14 residues. The germline CDR1 and CDR2 sequences are SGDLS and YYNGEE. The V and J ends lost 4 bases and 8 bases, in that order; junction bases with no gene match: 7. The CDR3 DNA sequence: TGTGCCAGCAGCTACCGGGACAGGGAATATGAGCAGTTCTTC. Protein: CASSYRDREYEQFF.

This chain uses TRBV29-1 with TRBJ2-7, with D perhaps matching TRBD1 (6 bases). Germline V gene data show CDR1 as SQVTM and CDR2 as ANQGSEA. Trimming took off 7 bases at V and 0 bases at J, with 13 bases between the two ends. This CDR3 is built from 13 residues. CDR3 DNA: TGCAGCGCAGGGCAGGGGATCTCCTACGAGCAGTACTTC. Amino acid sequence: CSAGQGISYEQYF.

The chain has TRBV27 and TRBJ2-7; 9 bases are shared with TRBD1. V trimming: 6 bases; J trimming: 3 bases; junction bases outside the gene matches: 3. This CDR3 has 13 amino acids. CDR1 and CDR2 from the germline V gene are MNHEY and SMNVEV (reference sequence). CDR3 coding DNA: TGTGCCAGCAGAGGGACAGGGCGCTACGAGCAGTACTTC. It is translated as CASRGTGRYEQYF.

The CDR3: CASSLGLRHNQETQYF. CDR3 in DNA: TGTGCCAGCAGCTTAGGCCTTCGACATAACCAAGAGACCCAGTACTTC. V usage is TRBV7-2 and J usage is TRBJ2-5; D unclear. The CDR3 is 16 residues long. The germline V and J ends were trimmed by 1 base and 0 bases, with 12 bases remaining between them. CDR1 and CDR2 (germline): SGHTA, FQGNSA.

Notes on this clonotype: The junction departs from germline at one end; a sequencing error may be responsible. The genes are TRBV6-6 and TRBJ2-5; D is undetermined. Germline values: CDR1 MNHNY, CDR2 SVGAGI (reference sequence). CDR3 length: 15 amino acids. The CDR3 DNA follows: TGTGCCAGCAGTTACGGCGGTGGCAAAAGAGAGTCCCAGTACTTC. It is translated as CASSYGGGKRESQYF.

The rearrangement joins TRBV20-1 to TRBJ1-1, with no clear D. Germline V gene sequence: CDR1 DFQATT, CDR2 SNEGSKA (reference sequence). The germline V and J ends were trimmed by 5 bases and 0 bases, with 16 bases remaining between them. CDR3 length: 15 residues. CDR3 residues: CSAPTPGRLNTEAFF. CDR3 bases: TGCAGTGCTCCCACTCCAGGAAGACTGAACACTGAAGCTTTCTTT.

This chain uses TRBV2 with TRBJ2-1, with TRBD2 matching over 13 bases. Germline V gene data show CDR1 as SNHLY and CDR2 as FYNNEI. V lost 0 bases, J lost 2 bases, and 10 bases stayed unmatched. The length of the CDR3 is 20 residues. The CDR3 spells CASSEALRGTSGITYNEQFF. CDR3 in DNA: TGTGCCAGCAGTGAAGCGCTTCGCGGGACTAGCGGGATCACCTACAATGAGCAGTTCTTC.

This clonotype was found a few times. The chain uses TRBV19 and TRBJ2-1; D remains ambiguous. Germline V lookup: CDR1 LNHDA, CDR2 SQIVND (reference sequence). V gave up 5 bases and J gave up 7 bases, with 6 bases separating them. The CDR3 covers 11 residues. For the CDR3, the DNA is TGTGCCAGTAGTCAGAGGAATGAGCAGTTCTTC. Amino acids: CASSQRNEQFF.

The CDR3 sequence is CATSRRDGFPYEQYF. The DNA of the CDR3 is TGTGCCACCAGCCGCCGGGACGGATTCCCCTACGAGCAGTACTTC. The chain employs TRBV15 and TRBJ2-7; the D gene could be TRBD1 or TRBD2 (5 bases each). CDR1 LNHNV and CDR2 YYDKDF come from the germline V gene (reference sequence). The CDR3 covers 15 residues. The V end was cut by 5 bases, the J end by 2 bases, with 16 bases between.

The table lists this clonotype with a count of one. V is TRBV5-4 and J is TRBJ2-5; D unresolved. Trimming left V 3 bases short and J 2 bases short, with 8 bases between. Germline V gives CDR1 SGHNT, CDR2 YYREEE (reference sequence). The CDR3 runs 13 residues. For the CDR3, the DNA is TGTGCCAGCAGCTCCCCCTCTCAAGAGACCCAGTACTTC. Encoded protein: CASSSPSQETQYF.

The chain combines TRBV3-1 with TRBJ2-7; D assignment may be TRBD1 or TRBD2 (6 bases each). The V end was cut by 1 base, the J end by 0 bases, with 13 bases between. Germline V lookup: CDR1 LGHDT, CDR2 YNNKEL (reference sequence). The CDR3 length is 16 residues. The CDR3 spells CASSQGRGAHSYEQYF. The CDR3 DNA follows: TGTGCCAGCAGCCAAGGAAGGGGGGCCCACTCCTACGAGCAGTACTTC.

The chain carries TRBV7-9 and TRBJ2-7; the D is unclear. Germline CDR1 is SEHNR and CDR2 is FQNEAQ (reference sequence). Trimming took off 2 bases at V and 3 bases at J, with 11 bases between the two ends. This CDR3 region has 14 residues. CDR3 loop: CASSLPQTSYEQYF. The DNA for the CDR3 is TGTGCCAGCAGCTTACCCCAGACAAGCTACGAGCAGTACTTC.

This rearrangement joins TRBV9 to TRBJ2-3, with D possibly matching TRBD2 (5 bases). Looked up from germline, CDR1 is SGDLS and CDR2 is YYNGEE. V shed 2 bases and J shed 1 base, with 14 bases lying between them. This CDR3 spans 16 amino acids. CDR3 in DNA: TGTGCCAGCAGCGTCCGGGGTTCTCATGGCACAGATACGCAGTATTTT. This codes for CASSVRGSHGTDTQYF.

The J gene is TRBJ2-6, the V gene TRBV9, with D possibly being TRBD1 (6 bases). Looked up from germline, CDR1 is SGDLS and CDR2 is YYNGEE. CDR3 length: 16 residues. Trimming left V 2 bases short and J 0 bases short, with 9 bases between. CDR3 sequence (DNA): TGTGCCAGCAGCGTGACAGGATTCTCTGGGGCCAACGTCCTGACTTTC. Amino acid sequence: CASSVTGFSGANVLTF.

The chain uses TRBV28 and TRBJ2-1; D not resolved. The germline V gene encodes CDR1 MDHEN and CDR2 SYDVKM. The CDR3 length is 15 residues. V dropped 6 bases and J dropped 5 bases, with 17 bases sitting between them. The CDR3 DNA reads as TGTGCCAGCAGACCCCCCGCATCGGTGAACAATGAGCAGTTCTTC. Protein: CASRPPASVNNEQFF.

The chain employs TRBV6-6 and TRBJ2-5; 7 bases align to TRBD1. CDR1 is MNHNY and CDR2 is SVGAGI in the germline V gene (reference sequence). Trimming took 6 bases from V and 2 from J; bases not matched to a gene: 9. This CDR3 is 15 amino acids long. The DNA for the CDR3 is TGTGCCAGCAGCCTTCGACAGGGCGGGCAAGAGACCCAGTACTTC. Encoded protein: CASSLRQGGQETQYF.

The V gene is TRBV5-1, the J gene TRBJ2-6, with D unclear. Between the trimmed V and J ends, which lost 6 bases and 4 bases, there was a span of 17 bases. The CDR3 is 16 residues long. Per germline, CDR1 SGHRS and CDR2 YFSETQ. Here the CDR3 DNA reads TGCGCCAGCACCTCGTCGCCCGGATCCGGGGCCAACGTCCTGACTTTC. Amino acids: CASTSSPGSGANVLTF.

This chain joins TRBV2 and TRBJ1-1; possibly TRBD1 for D (6 bases). The CDR3 is 13 amino acids. The germline V gene encodes CDR1 SNHLY and CDR2 FYNNEI. With 8 bases removed from V and 4 bases from J, the gap between germline ends came to 14 bases. In DNA form, the CDR3 reads TGTGCCAGCCGGCAGGGGTTCGGCACTGAAGCTTTCTTT. It encodes CASRQGFGTEAFF.

This rearrangement joins TRBV29-1 to TRBJ1-2; D gene ambiguous. The CDR3 has 12 amino acids. V dropped 8 bases and J dropped 0 bases, with 10 bases sitting between them. The V gene's germline CDR1 is SQVTM and CDR2 ANQGSEA. CDR3 sequence (DNA): TGCAGCACGATGACAACTAACTATGGCTACACCTTC. It is translated as CSTMTTNYGYTF.

V usage is TRBV30 and J usage is TRBJ2-1; 7 nucleotides line up with TRBD2. Trimming took 5 bases from V and 9 from J; bases not matched to a gene: 13. The germline CDR1 and CDR2 sequences are GTSNPN and SVGIG (reference sequence). CDR3 length equals 14 residues. CDR3 loop: CAWGLLSGMAEQFF. The CDR3 DNA reads as TGTGCCTGGGGCCTCTTAAGCGGGATGGCTGAGCAGTTCTTC.

A few counts support this clonotype. The CDR3 bases are TGTGCCAGCAGCTTGAGTTATAGCAATCAGCCCCAGCATTTT. Its translation is CASSLSYSNQPQHF. V gene TRBV5-6 combines with J gene TRBJ1-5, with D unresolved. Trimming cost V 1 base and J 0 bases, with 5 bases left between them. CDR1 is SGHDT, CDR2 YYEEEE, per germline. CDR3 length equals 14 residues.